This T cell receptor (beta chain) originates from a study of immune cell composition in non-small cell lung cancer. Study-level points and caveats: Squamous carcinomas (approximately 80%) more often had tumour-associated clones >0.5% than adenocarcinomas (33%).

The V gene end was trimmed by 6 bases and the J gene end by 6 bases; junction bases not matched to a gene: 3. In germline, CDR1 is SQVTM, CDR2 ANQGSEA. This CDR3 comprises 12 residues. Measured with immunoSEQ multiplex PCR; TCRdb has only the in-frame clones, and not every one. Of thousands of clones in the sample, over 60% were seen once. This clone was seen a few times. No antigen is known for it. The normal lung sample lay at least 3 cm, and maximally far, from the tumour. This sample was also put to use in a study of CD4 T cells in lung cancer.

The V and J genes are TRBV29-1 and TRBJ2-2, with TRBD2 identical over 8 bases. This receptor was obtained from a human donor with non-small cell lung cancer. Sequencing was done on a sample of non-adjacent lung tissue. The CDR3 sequence: CSVREGAGELFF. The CDR3 DNA sequence: TGCAGCGTCCGGGAGGGCGCCGGGGAGCTGTTTTTT.